These T cell receptor beta chains were read from a single sample in a study of blood T cells in healthy people across ages. MiXCR, applied by TCRdb to the 5' RACE reads, yields one record per CDR3 protein. The repertoire holds around 850,000 distinct CDR3 sequences, with around 36% as singletons. Material for sequencing was blood. The receptors derive from a man between 18 and 29 years old in good health. CDR3s include the opening cysteine and the closing phenylalanine or tryptophan. The D gene is left open where the match is weak. Clone sizes are given selectively: once, few, many, or a class where the clone is expanded.

.	.	TRBV18	TRBJ1-2	CASSPPTGYGNTF	TGTGCCAGCTCACCACCCACAGGCTATGGCAACACCTTC
few	TRBD1	TRBV4-3	TRBJ2-2	CASSQGTGRTGELFF	TGCGCCAGCAGCCAGGGGACAGGGCGCACCGGGGAGCTGTTTTTT
many	.	TRBV5-1	TRBJ1-1	CASRGNTEAFF	TGTGCCAGCAGGGGGAACACTGAAGCTTTCTTT
.	.	TRBV7-6	TRBJ1-1	CASSVEPNTEAFF	TGTGCCAGCAGCGTTGAACCGAACACTGAAGCTTTCTTT
.	.	TRBV29-1	TRBJ2-2	CSGQGRGSGELFF	TGCAGCGGCCAGGGGAGGGGTAGCGGGGAGCTGTTTTTT
.	TRBD2	TRBV6-2/TRBV6-3	TRBJ2-5	CASRGTSPPYEQYF	TGTGCCAGCAGAGGGACTAGCCCTCCCTATGAGCAGTACTTC
few	.	TRBV20-1	TRBJ1-6	CSARDKENSPLHF	TGCAGTGCTAGAGATAAGGAGAATTCACCCCTCCACTTT
few	.	TRBV7-2	TRBJ2-1	CASSLVEGRREQFF	TGTGCCAGCAGCTTAGTGGAGGGTCGTCGTGAGCAGTTCTTC
many	.	TRBV29-1	TRBJ1-2	CSVEVRRDYGYTF	TGCAGCGTTGAAGTGCGACGGGACTATGGCTACACCTTC
.	TRBD1	TRBV3-1	TRBJ1-2	CASSRKGAANYGYTF	TGTGCCAGCAGCCGCAAGGGGGCCGCTAACTATGGCTACACCTTC
.	TRBD1	TRBV5-1	TRBJ2-1	CASSSVQGTGNEQFF	TGCGCCAGCAGCTCAGTACAGGGGACGGGCAATGAGCAGTTCTTC
few	TRBD1	TRBV6-2/TRBV6-3	TRBJ2-2	CASSSSGTGVTGELFF	TGTGCCAGCAGTTCGTCCGGGACAGGGGTCACCGGGGAGCTGTTTTTT
.	.	TRBV20-1	TRBJ2-3	CSAGDGVYTDTQYF	TGCAGTGCTGGGGACGGGGTATACACAGATACGCAGTATTTT
many	TRBD1	TRBV12-3/TRBV12-4	TRBJ2-3	CASKQGASDTQYF	TGTGCCAGCAAACAGGGGGCCTCGGATACGCAGTATTTT
.	.	TRBV9	TRBJ1-1	CASSAKEISEAFF	TGTGCCAGCAGCGCCAAAGAGATCAGTGAAGCTTTCTTT
.	.	TRBV3-1	TRBJ2-7	CASSEIRGGYEQYF	TGTGCCAGCAGCGAGATCAGGGGTGGGTACGAGCAGTACTTC
many	.	TRBV4-3	TRBJ1-1	CASSQDPAGNTEAFF	TGCGCCAGCAGCCAAGATCCTGCGGGGAACACTGAAGCTTTCTTT